In this sample, the clone carrying this T cell receptor beta chain turned up many times. The antigen remains unidentified. The data were obtained in a study of T cells in Graves' hyperthyroidism and ophthalmopathy. CDR1 and CDR2 from the germline V gene are SGDLS and YYNGEE. The CDR3 extends over 16 amino acids. With V trimmed by 0 bases and J by 6 bases, 6 bases remained unmatched. A NOSPECS grade of at least 4, a Clinical Activity Score of at least 3 and duration under 3 months were recorded in ophthalmopathy patients. Exclusions: uncontrolled infection, other autoimmune disease, pregnancy, lactation. Regarding the study as a whole: Peripheral blood also featured most of the thyroid clonotypes expanded above 0.001.

It was RNA transcripts that yielded the amplified TCR beta CDR3 regions. HTBI primers were employed in a first-round RT-PCR of the TCR CDR3. Each CDR3 protein gets one entry after TCRdb re-called the multiplex PCR reads with MiXCR. The table has fewer than 650,000 distinct CDR3 sequences, over 12% seen once. What was sequenced was blood. The gene calls are TRBV9 and TRBJ2-2, with 9 nucleotides matching TRBD2. The TCR comes from a woman aged 40 to 49 with Graves' ophthalmopathy. In DNA, the CDR3 is TGTGCCAGCAGCGTAGGTTCGGCGGGAGGGTCCGGGGAGCTGTTTTTT. It encodes CASSVGSAGGSGELFF.